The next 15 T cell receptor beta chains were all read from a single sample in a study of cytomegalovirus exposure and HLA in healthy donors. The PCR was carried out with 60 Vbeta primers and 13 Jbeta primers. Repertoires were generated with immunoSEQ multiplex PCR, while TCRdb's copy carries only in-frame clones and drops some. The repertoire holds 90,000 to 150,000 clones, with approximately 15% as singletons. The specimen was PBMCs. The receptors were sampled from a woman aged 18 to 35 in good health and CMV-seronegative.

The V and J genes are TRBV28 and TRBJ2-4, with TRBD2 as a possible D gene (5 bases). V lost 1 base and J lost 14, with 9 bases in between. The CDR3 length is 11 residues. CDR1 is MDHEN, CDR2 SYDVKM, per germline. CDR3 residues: CASSLSGKEYF. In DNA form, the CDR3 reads TGTGCCAGCAGTTTATCGGGGAAGGAGTACTTC.

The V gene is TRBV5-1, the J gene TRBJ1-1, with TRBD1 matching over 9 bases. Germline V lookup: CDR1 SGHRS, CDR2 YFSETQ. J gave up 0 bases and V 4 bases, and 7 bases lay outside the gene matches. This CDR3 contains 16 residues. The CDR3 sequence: CASSAPGTGLNTEAFF. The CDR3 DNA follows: TGCGCCAGCAGCGCCCCCGGGACAGGGCTGAACACTGAAGCTTTCTTT.

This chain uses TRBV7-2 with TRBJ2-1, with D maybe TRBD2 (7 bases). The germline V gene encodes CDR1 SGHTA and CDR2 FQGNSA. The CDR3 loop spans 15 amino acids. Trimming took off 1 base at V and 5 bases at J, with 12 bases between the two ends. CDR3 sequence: CASSLGGGAHNEQFF. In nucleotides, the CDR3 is TGTGCCAGCAGCTTAGGAGGGGGGGCCCACAATGAGCAGTTCTTC.

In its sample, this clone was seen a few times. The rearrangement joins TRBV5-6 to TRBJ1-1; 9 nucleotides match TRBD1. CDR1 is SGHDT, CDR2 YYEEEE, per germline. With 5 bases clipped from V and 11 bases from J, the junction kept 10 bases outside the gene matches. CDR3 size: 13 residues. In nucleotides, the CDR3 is TGTGCCAGCAGATTAGGGACAGGGACGGCCGCTTTCTTT. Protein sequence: CASRLGTGTAAFF.

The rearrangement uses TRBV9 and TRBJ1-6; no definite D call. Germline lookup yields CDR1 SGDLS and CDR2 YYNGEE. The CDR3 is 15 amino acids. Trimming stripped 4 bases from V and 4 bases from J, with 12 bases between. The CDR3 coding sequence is TGTGCCAGCAGCTTAGGGCCGGGGTATAATTCACCCCTCCACTTT. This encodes CASSLGPGYNSPLHF.

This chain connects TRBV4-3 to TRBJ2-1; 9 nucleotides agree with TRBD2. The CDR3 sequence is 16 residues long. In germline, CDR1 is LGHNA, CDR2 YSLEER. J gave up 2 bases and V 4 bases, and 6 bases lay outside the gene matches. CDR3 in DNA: TGCGCCAGCAGCCCTAGCGGGGTAAGGCCCTACAATGAGCAGTTCTTC. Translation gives CASSPSGVRPYNEQFF.

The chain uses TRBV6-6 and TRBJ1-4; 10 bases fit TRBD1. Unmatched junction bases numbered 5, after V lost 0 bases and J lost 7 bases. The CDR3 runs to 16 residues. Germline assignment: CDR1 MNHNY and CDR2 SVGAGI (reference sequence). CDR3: CASSYSTGQGREKLFF. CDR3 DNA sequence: TGTGCCAGCAGTTACTCGACGGGACAGGGGCGTGAAAAACTGTTTTTT.

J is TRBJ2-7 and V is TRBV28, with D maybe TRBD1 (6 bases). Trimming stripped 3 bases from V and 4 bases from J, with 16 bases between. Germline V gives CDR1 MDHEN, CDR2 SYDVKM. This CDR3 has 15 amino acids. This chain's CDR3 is CASSFPGATKYEQYF. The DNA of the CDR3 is TGTGCCAGCAGTTTCCCAGGGGCCACGAAGTACGAGCAGTACTTC.

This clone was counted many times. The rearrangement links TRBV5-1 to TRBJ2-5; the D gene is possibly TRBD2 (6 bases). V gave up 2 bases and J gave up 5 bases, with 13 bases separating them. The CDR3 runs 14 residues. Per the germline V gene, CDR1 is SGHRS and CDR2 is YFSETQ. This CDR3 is CASSFDSGRETQYF. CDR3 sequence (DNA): TGCGCCAGCAGCTTCGACAGCGGGCGGGAGACCCAGTACTTC.

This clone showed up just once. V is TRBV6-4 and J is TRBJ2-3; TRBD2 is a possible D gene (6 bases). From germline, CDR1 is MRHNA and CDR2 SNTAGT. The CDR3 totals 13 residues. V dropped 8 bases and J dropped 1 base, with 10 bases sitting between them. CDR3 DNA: TGTGCCAGCTCGTCGGGGGGCACAGATACGCAGTATTTT. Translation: CASSSGGTDTQYF.

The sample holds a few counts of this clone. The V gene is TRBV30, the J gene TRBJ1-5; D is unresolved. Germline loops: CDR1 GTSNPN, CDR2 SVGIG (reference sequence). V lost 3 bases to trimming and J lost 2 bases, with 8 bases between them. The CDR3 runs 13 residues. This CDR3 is CAWSSNGNQPQHF. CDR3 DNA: TGTGCCTGGAGCAGTAATGGCAATCAGCCCCAGCATTTT.

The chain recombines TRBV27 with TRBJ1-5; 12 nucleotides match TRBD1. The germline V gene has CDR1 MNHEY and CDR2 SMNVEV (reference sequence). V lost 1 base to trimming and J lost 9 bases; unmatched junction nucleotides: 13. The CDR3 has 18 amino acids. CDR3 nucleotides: TGTGCCAGCAGTTTATTAGGGGGGACAGGGGGCCTCCTTTGGCCCCAGCATTTT. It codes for CASSLLGGTGGLLWPQHF.

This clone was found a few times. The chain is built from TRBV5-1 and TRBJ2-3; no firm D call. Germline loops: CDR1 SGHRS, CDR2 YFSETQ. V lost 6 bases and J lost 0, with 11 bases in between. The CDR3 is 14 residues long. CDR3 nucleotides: TGCGCCAGCACGAGCGATCCTAGCACAGATACGCAGTATTTT. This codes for CASTSDPSTDTQYF.

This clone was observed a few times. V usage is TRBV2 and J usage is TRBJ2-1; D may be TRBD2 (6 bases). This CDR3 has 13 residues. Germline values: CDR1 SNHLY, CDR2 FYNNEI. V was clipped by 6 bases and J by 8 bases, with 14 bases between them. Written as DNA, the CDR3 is TGTGCCAGCAGCCTTGGAGGAGGGCATGAGCAGTTCTTC. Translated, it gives CASSLGGGHEQFF.

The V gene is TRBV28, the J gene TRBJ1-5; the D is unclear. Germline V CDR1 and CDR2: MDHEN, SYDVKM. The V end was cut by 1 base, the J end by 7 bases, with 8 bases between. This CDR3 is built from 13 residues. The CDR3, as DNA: TGTGCCAGCAGTTTATCTGGGAGCCAGCCCCAGCATTTT. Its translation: CASSLSGSQPQHF.